The TCR beta chain under discussion was sequenced for a study of blood T cell repertoires in COVID-19. For the study at large: Material from acute and convalescent COVID-19 was sourced from the United States, Italy and Spain.

The Seattle patients joined while their infection was active and were tracked longitudinally afterward. V shed 5 bases and J shed 8 bases, with 13 bases lying between them. The CDR3 runs 13 residues. From germline, CDR1 is MDHEN and CDR2 SYDVKM. Per the study methods: Nucleated cell counts were estimated from reference gene primer amplification. The assay was immunoSEQ multiplex PCR, and TCRdb's table has in-frame clones only and misses some. That table supplies the V and J calls and clone size; D and trimming were determined from the DNA. The sample records under 150,000 clones, around nine tenths being singletons.

The sequence was collected from a man aged 55-75 years with COVID-19, enrolled during active disease. The sample taken for sequencing was peripheral blood. J is TRBJ1-5 and V is TRBV28; D not resolved. CDR3 amino acids: CASSLDRYEPQHF. Written as DNA, the CDR3 is TGTGCCAGCAGTCTAGATCGTTATGAGCCCCAGCATTTT.